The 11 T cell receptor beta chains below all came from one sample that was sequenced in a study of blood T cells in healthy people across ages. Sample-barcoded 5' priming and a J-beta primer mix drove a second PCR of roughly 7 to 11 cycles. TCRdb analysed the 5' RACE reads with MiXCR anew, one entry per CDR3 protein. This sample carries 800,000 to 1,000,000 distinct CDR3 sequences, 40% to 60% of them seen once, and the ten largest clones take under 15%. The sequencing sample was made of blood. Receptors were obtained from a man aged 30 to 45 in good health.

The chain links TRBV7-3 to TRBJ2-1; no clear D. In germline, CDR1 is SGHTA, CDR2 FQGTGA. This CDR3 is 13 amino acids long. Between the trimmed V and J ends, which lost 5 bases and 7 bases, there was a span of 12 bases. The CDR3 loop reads CASSPRNGNEQFF. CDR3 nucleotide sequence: TGTGCCAGCAGCCCCCGGAATGGGAATGAGCAGTTCTTC.

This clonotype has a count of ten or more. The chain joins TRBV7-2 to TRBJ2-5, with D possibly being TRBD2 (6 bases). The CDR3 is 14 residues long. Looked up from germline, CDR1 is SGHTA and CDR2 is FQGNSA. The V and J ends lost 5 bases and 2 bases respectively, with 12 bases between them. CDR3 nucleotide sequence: TGTGCCAGCAGCCGCGCGGGGATACAAGAGACCCAGTACTTC. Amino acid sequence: CASSRAGIQETQYF.

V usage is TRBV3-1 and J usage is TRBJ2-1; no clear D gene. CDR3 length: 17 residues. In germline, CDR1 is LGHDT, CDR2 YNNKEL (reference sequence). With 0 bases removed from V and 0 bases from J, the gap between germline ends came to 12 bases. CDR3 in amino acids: CASSQDRAPSSYNEQFF. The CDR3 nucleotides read TGTGCCAGCAGCCAAGATCGGGCTCCCAGCTCCTACAATGAGCAGTTCTTC.

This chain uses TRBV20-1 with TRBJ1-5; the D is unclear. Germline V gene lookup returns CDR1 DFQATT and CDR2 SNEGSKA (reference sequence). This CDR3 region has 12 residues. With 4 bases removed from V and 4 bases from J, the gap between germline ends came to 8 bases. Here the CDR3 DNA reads TGCAGTGCTAACGCCGTGAATCAGCCCCAGCATTTT. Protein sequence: CSANAVNQPQHF.

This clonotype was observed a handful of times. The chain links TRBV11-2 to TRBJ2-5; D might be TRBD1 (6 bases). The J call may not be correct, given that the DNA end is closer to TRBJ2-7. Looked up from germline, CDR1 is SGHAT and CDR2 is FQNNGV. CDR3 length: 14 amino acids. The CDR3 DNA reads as TGTGCCAGCACCCAGGGGACCCTCTGGGTCGAGCAGTACTTC. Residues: CASTQGTLWVEQYF.

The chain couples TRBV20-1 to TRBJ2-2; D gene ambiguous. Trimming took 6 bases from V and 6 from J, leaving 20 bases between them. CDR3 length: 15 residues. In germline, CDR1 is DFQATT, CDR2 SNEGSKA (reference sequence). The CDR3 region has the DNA TGCAGTGCCTGCGCGTCCGGAGTGGAATCCGGGGAGCTGTTTTTT. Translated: CSACASGVESGELFF.

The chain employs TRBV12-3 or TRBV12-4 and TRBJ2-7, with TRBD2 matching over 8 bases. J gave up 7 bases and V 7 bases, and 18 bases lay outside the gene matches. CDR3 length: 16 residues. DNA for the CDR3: TGTGCCAGCATTAAACTCGGGGGGGGTGGTTACAATGAGCAGTACTTC. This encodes CASIKLGGGGYNEQYF.

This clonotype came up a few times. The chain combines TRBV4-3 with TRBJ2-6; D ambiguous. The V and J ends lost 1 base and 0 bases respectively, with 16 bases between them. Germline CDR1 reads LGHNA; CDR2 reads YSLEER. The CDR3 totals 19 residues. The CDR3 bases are TGCGCCAGCAGCCAAGGATTGGCCAGAAGCCCCTCTGGGGCCAACGTCCTGACTTTC. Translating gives CASSQGLARSPSGANVLTF.

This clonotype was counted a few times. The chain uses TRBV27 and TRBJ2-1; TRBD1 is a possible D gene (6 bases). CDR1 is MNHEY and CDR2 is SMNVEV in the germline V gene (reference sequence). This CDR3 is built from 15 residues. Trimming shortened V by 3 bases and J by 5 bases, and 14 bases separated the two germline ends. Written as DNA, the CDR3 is TGTGCCAGCAGTTTTCCTCCCCAGGGGCACAATGAGCAGTTCTTC. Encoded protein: CASSFPPQGHNEQFF.

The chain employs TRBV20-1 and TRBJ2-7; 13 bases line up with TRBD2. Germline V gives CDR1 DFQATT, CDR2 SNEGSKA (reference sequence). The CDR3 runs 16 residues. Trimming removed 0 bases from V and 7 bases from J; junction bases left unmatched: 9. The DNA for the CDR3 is TGCAGTGCTAGAGACTCGGGACTAGCGGGGATTAGTGAGCAGTACTTC. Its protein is CSARDSGLAGISEQYF.

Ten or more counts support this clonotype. The DNA of the CDR3 is TGCGCCAGCAGCCAAGGCCAGGGGTATTCACCCCTCCACTTT. The encoded protein is CASSQGQGYSPLHF. This rearrangement joins TRBV4-3 to TRBJ1-6; weak D call: TRBD1 (6 bases). Germline-derived CDR1 and CDR2 are LGHNA and YSLEER. Deletions cut 1 base from V and 8 bases from J, with 9 bases between. The CDR3 is 14 amino acids.